The 25 T cell receptor beta chains below come from one sample, sequenced in a study of cytotoxic CD8 clonotypes in ibrutinib-treated CLL. Measured with immunoSEQ multiplex PCR; TCRdb has only the in-frame clones, and not every one. This table holds more than 55,000 clones, about 72% found once. Sequenced here: PBMCs, sampled after 12 months of ibrutinib treatment. The source is a human donor with chronic lymphocytic leukemia.

The table lists this clone with many counts. The rearrangement uses TRBV29-1 and TRBJ2-3; unclear D gene. From germline, CDR1 is SQVTM and CDR2 ANQGSEA. Between the trimmed V and J ends, which lost 6 bases and 3 bases, there was a span of 10 bases. This CDR3 is built from 12 residues. CDR3 sequence: CSVRVQTDTQYF. The DNA for the CDR3 is TGCAGCGTCCGGGTTCAGACAGATACGCAGTATTTT.

The V gene is TRBV5-1, the J gene TRBJ2-5; no clear D. Between the trimmed V and J ends, which lost 0 bases and 2 bases, there was a span of 8 bases. Germline-derived CDR1 and CDR2 are SGHRS and YFSETQ. The CDR3 covers 14 residues. The CDR3 sequence is CASSLVTKQETQYF. The CDR3 bases are TGCGCCAGCAGCTTGGTGACAAAACAAGAGACCCAGTACTTC.

This sequence joins TRBV5-1 and TRBJ2-7, with 10 positions matching TRBD2. The CDR3 has 18 residues. After removal of 1 base from V and 3 bases from J, the junction contained 13 bases not matched to a gene. Germline-derived CDR1 and CDR2 are SGHRS and YFSETQ. As DNA, the CDR3 is TGCGCCAGCAGCTTGTGGGAGCAGGCCAGCGGGAGGGTCTACGAGCAGTACTTC. It translates to CASSLWEQASGRVYEQYF.

The genes are TRBV7-3 and TRBJ2-1, with no clear D. The CDR3 loop spans 13 amino acids. CDR1 and CDR2 from the germline V gene are SGHTA and FQGTGA. V was clipped by 5 bases and J by 5 bases, with 10 bases between them. CDR3 loop: CASSPGPNNEQFF. The CDR3 coding sequence is TGTGCCAGCAGCCCCGGGCCAAACAATGAGCAGTTCTTC.

This CDR3 is CASRPQRVEVNEQFF. The CDR3 bases are TGTGCCAGCAGGCCCCAGCGGGTAGAGGTCAATGAGCAGTTCTTC. This chain joins TRBV13 and TRBJ2-1; D possibly corresponds to TRBD2 (6 bases). The ends were cut back, 6 bases at V and 6 bases at J, with 18 bases in the middle. Germline loops: CDR1 PRHDT, CDR2 FYEKMQ (reference sequence). This CDR3 comprises 15 residues.

This clone has a handful of counts. The rearrangement links TRBV7-3 to TRBJ2-3; D is unresolved. V dropped 0 bases and J dropped 0 bases, with 4 bases sitting between them. There are 14 residues in the CDR3. Per the germline V gene, CDR1 is SGHTA and CDR2 is FQGTGA. DNA for the CDR3: TGTGCCAGCAGCTTAACGGGGAGCACAGATACGCAGTATTTT. Its translation: CASSLTGSTDTQYF.

This clone was picked up one time. This chain connects TRBV5-1 to TRBJ2-7; D may be TRBD2 (6 bases). This CDR3 is 14 amino acids long. CDR1 and CDR2 (germline): SGHRS, YFSETQ. Trimming removed 5 bases at V and 3 bases at J, with 15 bases between. The DNA for the CDR3 is TGCGCCAGCAGATTAGCGGATTCCTTCTACGAGCAGTACTTC. This codes for CASRLADSFYEQYF.

V and J are TRBV9 and TRBJ2-3; perhaps TRBD1 as D (5 bases). The CDR3 runs 16 residues. Looked up from germline, CDR1 is SGDLS and CDR2 is YYNGEE. The germline V and J ends were trimmed by 0 bases and 4 bases, with 15 bases remaining between them. CDR3 sequence: CASSVVGRGLPDTQYF. The CDR3 DNA sequence: TGTGCCAGCAGCGTAGTTGGTAGGGGTCTTCCAGATACGCAGTATTTT.

This sequence joins TRBV7-9 and TRBJ2-3; a weak D match, TRBD1 (5 bases). V was shortened by 3 bases and J by 2 bases, with 9 bases between the two germline ends. The length of the CDR3 is 14 residues. Per germline, CDR1 SEHNR and CDR2 FQNEAQ (reference sequence). The CDR3 protein is CASSFGQNTDTQYF. In nucleotides, the CDR3 is TGTGCCAGCAGCTTCGGACAAAACACAGATACGCAGTATTTT.

The chain combines TRBV15 with TRBJ2-3, with 7 bases that match TRBD2. Germline V gene sequence: CDR1 LNHNV, CDR2 YYDKDF (reference sequence). The V segment lost 0 bases and the J segment 1 base; nucleotides outside the gene matches: 1. This CDR3 spans 15 amino acids. CDR3 sequence (DNA): TGTGCCACCAGCAGAGACCTAGCGGGCACAGATACGCAGTATTTT. It translates to CATSRDLAGTDTQYF.

The chain uses TRBV29-1 and TRBJ2-2; D might be TRBD1 or TRBD2, each matching 6 bases. Deletions cut 3 bases from V and 6 bases from J, with 11 bases between. The germline gives CDR1 SQVTM, CDR2 ANQGSEA. This CDR3 is 13 amino acids long. The CDR3 DNA sequence: TGCAGCGTTGACAGGGGAGGTTCCGGGGAGCTGTTTTTT. Translation: CSVDRGGSGELFF.

V usage is TRBV28 and J usage is TRBJ2-6; possible D gene TRBD1, 5 bases. Germline V CDR1 and CDR2: MDHEN, SYDVKM. The ends were cut back, 1 base at V and 0 bases at J, with 25 bases in the middle. The CDR3 consists of 22 residues. In nucleotides, the CDR3 is TGTGCCAGCAGTTTATCGGTCGACAGCTACCTCTCCCACATCTCTGGGGCCAACGTCCTGACTTTC. This codes for CASSLSVDSYLSHISGANVLTF. Full variable domain (rest looked up from reference TRBV28 and TRBJ2-6): DVKVTQSSRYLVKRTGEKVFLECVQDMDHENMFWYRQDPGLGLRLIYFSYDVKMKEKGDIPEGYSVSREKKERFSLILESASTNQTSMYLCASSLSVDSYLSHISGANVLTFGAGSRLTVL.

The chain has TRBV30 and TRBJ1-3, with a possible D match to TRBD1 (6 bases). V was trimmed by 8 bases and J by 0 bases, leaving 20 bases between them. This CDR3 region has 16 residues. From germline, CDR1 is GTSNPN and CDR2 SVGIG (reference sequence). CDR3 protein: CAAWSITGPSGNTIYF. The CDR3 coding sequence is TGTGCCGCCTGGAGTATAACAGGGCCCTCTGGAAACACCATATATTTT.

This clone was observed a few times. The genes are TRBV7-9 and TRBJ2-1, with 8 bases lining up with TRBD1. Per germline, CDR1 SEHNR and CDR2 FQNEAQ (reference sequence). V gave up 5 bases and J gave up 15 bases; unmatched junction bases: 6. CDR3 length: 11 amino acids. The CDR3 DNA sequence: TGTGCCAGCAGCCTAGGACAGGGCGTGTTCTTC. It is translated as CASSLGQGVFF.

The chain joins TRBV7-9 to TRBJ1-1; 7 nucleotides match TRBD1. Trimming cost V 8 bases and J 5 bases; bases outside gene matches: 8. Germline V lookup: CDR1 SEHNR, CDR2 FQNEAQ (reference sequence). This CDR3 is 13 amino acids long. The CDR3, as DNA: TGTGCCAGCTCCCCGCAGGGGGGTACTGAAGCTTTCTTT. It yields the protein CASSPQGGTEAFF.

The V and J genes are TRBV2 and TRBJ2-5; 11 bases are a match to TRBD1. CDR3 length: 19 residues. The V gene's germline CDR1 is SNHLY and CDR2 FYNNEI. The junction had 17 bases not matched to a gene; V was cut back by 3 bases and J by 5 bases. The CDR3 DNA reads as TGTGCCAGCAGTGACCAAGTCTGGACAGGGGGCCTGAGAACGGAGACCCAGTACTTC. Its protein product is CASSDQVWTGGLRTETQYF.

The chain carries TRBV7-2 and TRBJ2-7, with D uncertain. Germline-derived CDR1 and CDR2 are SGHTA and FQGNSA. This CDR3 has 14 amino acids. V lost 2 bases and J lost 5, with 13 bases in between. The CDR3 DNA reads as TGTGCCAGCAGCTTACCGCTCGCACGGGACGAGCAGTACTTC. Its translation: CASSLPLARDEQYF.

This chain connects TRBV28 to TRBJ1-5; D remains ambiguous. CDR3 length: 14 residues. The germline V and J ends were trimmed by 7 bases and 4 bases, with 14 bases remaining between them. From germline, CDR1 is MDHEN and CDR2 SYDVKM. The CDR3 sequence: CASMEVRPNQPQHF. The CDR3, as DNA: TGTGCCAGCATGGAGGTTCGCCCAAATCAGCCCCAGCATTTT.

This rearrangement joins TRBV11-2 to TRBJ2-2, with TRBD1 as a possible D gene (6 bases). Germline V gene sequence: CDR1 SGHAT, CDR2 FQNNGV. The CDR3 spans 18 residues. V lost 3 bases and J lost 0, with 17 bases in between. CDR3 DNA: TGTGCCAGCAGCTTCGGCAGGGGATTGATTTCGAACACCGGGGAGCTGTTTTTT. Protein: CASSFGRGLISNTGELFF. Variable domain in full (rest from reference TRBV11-2 and TRBJ2-2): EAGVAQSPRYKIIEKRQSVAFWCNPISGHATLYWYQQILGQGPKLLIQFQNNGVVDDSQLPKDRFSAERLKGVDSTLKIQPAKLEDSAVYLCASSFGRGLISNTGELFFGEGSRLTVL.

V is TRBV30 and J is TRBJ2-1, with 14 bases lining up with TRBD2. CDR1 and CDR2 (germline): GTSNPN, SVGIG (reference sequence). V shed 4 bases, J shed 5 bases, and the junction held 10 bases outside the gene matches. The CDR3 has 17 residues. The CDR3 DNA reads as TGTGCCTGGACCCTAACCCGACTAGCGGGAGGGAACAATGAGCAGTTCTTC. It codes for CAWTLTRLAGGNNEQFF.

This chain uses TRBV14 with TRBJ2-5; D is unresolved. This CDR3 has 12 residues. Germline-derived CDR1 and CDR2 are SGHDN and FVKESK. Trimming removed 1 base from V and 5 bases from J, with 5 bases in between. The CDR3 here is CASSQAVETQYF. The CDR3 DNA is TGTGCCAGCAGCCAAGCTGTCGAGACCCAGTACTTC.

The rearrangement links TRBV28 to TRBJ2-2; no firm D call. V lost 5 bases and J lost 5, with 15 bases in between. The CDR3 has 15 amino acids. Germline V gives CDR1 MDHEN, CDR2 SYDVKM. The CDR3 reads CASSRWNEGTGELFF. The DNA of the CDR3 is TGTGCCAGCAGTCGTTGGAATGAAGGGACCGGGGAGCTGTTTTTT.

This clone was seen a handful of times. This chain connects TRBV4-2 to TRBJ2-3, with 11 bases fitting TRBD2. The CDR3 length is 19 residues. V lost 0 bases, J lost 2 bases, and 10 bases stayed unmatched. Germline CDR1 reads LGHNA; CDR2 reads YNFKEQ. The CDR3 loop reads CASSQDTASGGTITDTQYF. CDR3 sequence (DNA): TGTGCCAGCAGCCAAGATACGGCTAGCGGGGGGACTATCACAGATACGCAGTATTTT.

A few counts support this clone. This chain uses TRBV7-3 with TRBJ2-2; D uncertain. Trimming cost V 0 bases and J 0 bases, with 5 bases left between them. The CDR3 is made up of 15 amino acids. CDR1 and CDR2 (germline): SGHTA, FQGTGA. The CDR3 loop reads CASSLTGTNTGELFF. The CDR3 DNA reads TGTGCCAGCAGCTTAACAGGGACGAACACCGGGGAGCTGTTTTTT.

This clone was detected once. This chain joins TRBV5-6 and TRBJ1-4, with D uncertain. CDR3 length: 17 residues. Deletions cut 1 base from V and 7 bases from J, with 20 bases between. Germline V gene lookup returns CDR1 SGHDT and CDR2 YYEEEE. The CDR3 region is CASSLWRVLRGSEKLFF. In DNA, the CDR3 is TGTGCCAGCAGCTTGTGGCGGGTATTGAGAGGAAGTGAAAAACTGTTTTTT. Looking up the rest from reference TRBV5-6 and TRBJ1-4 gives the full variable domain: DAGVTQSPTHLIKTRGQQVTLRCSPKSGHDTVSWYQQALGQGPQFIFQYYEEEERQRGNFPDRFSGHQFPNYSSELNVNALLLGDSALYLCASSLWRVLRGSEKLFFGSGTQLSVL.